These T cell receptor beta chains were read from a single sample in a study of blood T cell repertoires in COVID-19. The data were produced by immunoSEQ multiplex PCR, yet TCRdb's version contains in-frame clones alone and is incomplete. The sample lists 70,000 to 100,000 clones, 75% to 90% occurring once. Sequencing was performed on peripheral blood. The receptors come from a human donor in a cohort sampled during active COVID-19. Each CDR3 is given with its conserved first and last residue.

v_call cdr3_aa
TRBV6-5 CASYGQLNTEAFF
TRBV5-5 CASSLEMVRGALDTQYF
TRBV19 CASSPRLAGAGGELFF
TRBV18 CASSPQGQGGTEAFF
TRBV5-6 CASSLRLAGGVYF
TRBV5-1 CASSFQGNTEAFF
TRBV9 CASSVGRTGGTYEQYF
TRBV7-2 CASSSRSGGVWEKLFF
TRBV5-1 CASSITGQETQYF
TRBV2 CASTARTENTGELFF
TRBV2 CASSEGTWREAFF
TRBV3-1/TRBV3-2 CASSRDSSYEQYF
TRBV18 CASSPLGQGAYGYTF
TRBV5-1 CASSFAETDLNTEAFF
TRBV30 CAWTGQVNQPQHF
TRBV7-6 CASSLTAVGQLSGNTIYF